These 21 T cell receptor beta chains came from one sample sequenced in a study of blood T cell repertoires in COVID-19. The repertoire was sequenced with immunoSEQ multiplex PCR; TCRdb's copy has only in-frame clones and lacks some. The sample has over 100,000 clones, about 89% seen once. Sequenced material: peripheral blood. The receptors here all came from a man aged 45-60 years with acute or convalescent COVID-19.

The V call is TRBV7-2, the J call TRBJ2-7; the D gene is possibly TRBD2 (6 bases). Germline CDR1 reads SGHTA; CDR2 reads FQGNSA. Trimming stripped 6 bases from V and 0 bases from J, with 18 bases between. CDR3 size: 16 residues. CDR3 protein: CASRIQSGDISYEQYF. The CDR3 DNA reads as TGTGCCAGCAGGATTCAATCGGGGGATATCTCCTACGAGCAGTACTTC.

The rearrangement uses TRBV11-2 and TRBJ2-2; a weak D match, TRBD2 (5 bases). The CDR3 covers 15 residues. V lost 4 bases to trimming and J lost 1 base, with 10 bases between them. Germline V gives CDR1 SGHAT, CDR2 FQNNGV. The CDR3 sequence: CASSSSAGNTGELFF. The CDR3 DNA sequence: TGTGCCAGCAGCTCCTCTGCGGGGAACACCGGGGAGCTGTTTTTT.

The genes are TRBV29-1 and TRBJ2-2, with 8 bases fitting TRBD1. There are 13 residues in the CDR3. The J segment lost 4 bases and the V segment lost 3 bases, leaving 1 base of the junction unmatched. Germline CDR1 reads SQVTM; CDR2 reads ANQGSEA. DNA for the CDR3: TGCAGCGTTGACAGGGGGCTCACCGGGGAGCTGTTTTTT. Translation: CSVDRGLTGELFF.

The CDR3 bases are TGTGCCAGCAGTTTAGGCTATGAGCAGTTCTTC. Translating it yields CASSLGYEQFF. The gene calls are TRBV28 and TRBJ2-1; D ambiguous. Trimming pared 2 bases from V and 8 bases from J, leaving 4 bases between. The CDR3 runs to 11 residues. CDR1 and CDR2 (germline): MDHEN, SYDVKM.

The count of this clone is one. The V gene is TRBV3-1 (or the pseudogene TRBV3-2), the J gene TRBJ2-7; D is perhaps TRBD2 (6 bases). The ends were cut back, 3 bases at V and 1 base at J, with 10 bases in the middle. Germline V lookup: CDR1 LGHDT, CDR2 YNNKEL (reference sequence). CDR3 size: 14 residues. The CDR3 protein is CASSQGLDSYEQYF. The CDR3 DNA follows: TGTGCCAGCAGCCAGGGACTGGATTCCTACGAGCAGTACTTC.

The chain joins TRBV28 to TRBJ2-7, with D unclear. CDR1 and CDR2 from the germline V gene are MDHEN and SYDVKM. Trimming stripped 2 bases from V and 7 bases from J, with 9 bases between. The CDR3 extends over 12 amino acids. CDR3 loop: CASSLVRSEQYF. The DNA for the CDR3 is TGTGCCAGCAGTTTAGTAAGGAGTGAGCAGTACTTC.

The rearrangement uses TRBV19 and TRBJ2-3; 15 bases match TRBD2. CDR3 length: 16 residues. The V gene's germline CDR1 is LNHDA and CDR2 SQIVND (reference sequence). V was pared by 4 bases and J by 4 bases, with 3 bases of the junction left unmatched. DNA for the CDR3: TGTGCCAGTAGTACCCGGACTAGCGGGAGGGCAGATACGCAGTATTTT. It translates to CASSTRTSGRADTQYF.

The V gene is TRBV24-1, the J gene TRBJ2-1; 8 bases agree with TRBD2. The junction had 6 bases not matched to a gene; V was cut back by 1 base and J by 5 bases. The CDR3 has 16 amino acids. Germline CDR1 reads KGHDR; CDR2 reads SFDVKD. The CDR3 nucleotides are TGTGCCACCAGTGATTTTATCGGGAGGGGTAACAATGAGCAGTTCTTC. Translated: CATSDFIGRGNNEQFF.

This chain joins TRBV7-9 and TRBJ1-1; 12 bases are shared with TRBD1. The V gene's germline CDR1 is SEHNR and CDR2 FQNEAQ (reference sequence). Trimming cost V 6 bases and J 3 bases; bases outside gene matches: 8. The CDR3 is 16 residues long. CDR3 DNA sequence: TGTGCCAGCAGTTATCCGGGACAGGGGGCTGACACTGAAGCTTTCTTT. Amino acid sequence: CASSYPGQGADTEAFF. Full variable domain (rest looked up from reference TRBV7-9 and TRBJ1-1): DTGVSQNPRHKITKRGQNVTFRCDPISEHNRLYWYRQTLGQGPEFLTYFQNEAQLEKSRLLSDRFSAERPKGSFSTLEIQRTEQGDSAMYLCASSYPGQGADTEAFFGQGTRLTVV.

This chain links TRBV19 with TRBJ2-3, with D tentatively TRBD2 (6 bases). CDR3 length equals 15 residues. V lost 0 bases and J 3 bases, leaving 10 bases between the germline ends. The germline V gene encodes CDR1 LNHDA and CDR2 SQIVND (reference sequence). The CDR3 reads CASSIDGGVTDTQYF. The CDR3 DNA sequence: TGTGCCAGTAGTATAGACGGGGGAGTTACAGATACGCAGTATTTT.

The chain carries TRBV27 and TRBJ2-7; D is unclear. Germline V lookup: CDR1 MNHEY, CDR2 SMNVEV (reference sequence). The CDR3 length is 14 residues. Trimming took 7 bases from V and 7 from J, leaving 20 bases between them. The CDR3 DNA reads as TGTGCCAGCACCTCAGCCGACGTAATGCGGGAGCAGTACTTC. Amino acid sequence: CASTSADVMREQYF.

This chain links TRBV7-9 with TRBJ1-2; D unclear. V lost 6 bases to trimming and J lost 7 bases, with 9 bases between them. The CDR3 sequence is 11 residues long. Germline V gene sequence: CDR1 SEHNR, CDR2 FQNEAQ (reference sequence). The CDR3 loop is CASSLGSGYTF. The CDR3 region has the DNA TGTGCCAGCAGTCTCGGGTCTGGCTACACCTTC. The entire variable domain, with the rest obtained from reference TRBV7-9 and TRBJ1-2, is as follows: DTGVSQNPRHKITKRGQNVTFRCDPISEHNRLYWYRQTLGQGPEFLTYFQNEAQLEKSRLLSDRFSAERPKGSFSTLEIQRTEQGDSAMYLCASSLGSGYTFGSGTRLTVV.

The V call is TRBV12-5, the J call TRBJ2-7, with TRBD2 matching over 9 bases. The CDR3 loop spans 16 amino acids. Germline CDR1 is LGHNT and CDR2 is FRNRAP. J gave up 4 bases and V 2 bases, and 9 bases lay outside the gene matches. The chain's CDR3 is CASGLRVSGSGYEQYF. The CDR3 nucleotides are TGTGCTAGTGGTTTGCGAGTTAGCGGGAGTGGATACGAGCAGTACTTC.

This clone is deemed medium-sized. The rearrangement joins TRBV30 to TRBJ2-7; a possible D gene is TRBD2 (5 bases). CDR1 is GTSNPN and CDR2 is SVGIG in the germline V gene (reference sequence). There are 15 residues in the CDR3. V lost 0 bases and J 2 bases, leaving 14 bases between the germline ends. The CDR3 reads CAWSVPVVGAYEQYF. Written as DNA, the CDR3 is TGTGCCTGGAGTGTCCCCGTGGTCGGGGCCTACGAGCAGTACTTC.

V gene TRBV5-5 combines with J gene TRBJ2-7, with TRBD1 matching 7 bases. J lost 3 bases, V lost 3 bases, and 3 bases had no gene match. The CDR3 consists of 13 residues. Germline loops: CDR1 SGHKS, CDR2 YYEKEE (reference sequence). In DNA, the CDR3 is TGTGCCAGCAGCTCTGACAGGGACTACGAGCAGTACTTC. Encoded protein: CASSSDRDYEQYF.

The V call is TRBV4-1, the J call TRBJ1-2; D is undetermined. Germline CDR1 MGHRA, CDR2 YSYEKL. The CDR3 is 12 residues long. The V end lost 1 base, the J end lost 8 bases, and 8 bases lay between the germline ends. The CDR3 reads CASSQGSWGYTF. For the CDR3, the DNA is TGCGCCAGCAGCCAAGGAAGCTGGGGCTACACCTTC.

The chain couples TRBV10-3 to TRBJ2-7; 10 bases map to TRBD1. CDR3 size: 14 residues. With 5 bases clipped from V and 1 base from J, the junction kept 2 bases outside the gene matches. Germline V CDR1 and CDR2: ENHRY, SYGVKD. CDR3 sequence (DNA): TGTGCCATCAGTTTGGGACAGGGGTCCTACGAGCAGTACTTC. Its translation: CAISLGQGSYEQYF.

This clone was seen just once. The V call is TRBV4-1, the J call TRBJ2-7; TRBD2 agrees at 12 bases. The CDR3 contains 15 residues. Germline loops: CDR1 MGHRA, CDR2 YSYEKL. V was clipped by 1 base and J by 9 bases; unmatched bases: 7. The DNA of the CDR3 is TGCGCCAGCAGCCAAGGAATGACTAGCGGGAGCTCGCAGTACTTC. As protein: CASSQGMTSGSSQYF.

The V gene is TRBV5-1, the J gene TRBJ1-2; 9 bases agree with TRBD1. CDR1 is SGHRS and CDR2 is YFSETQ in the germline V gene. The junction had 2 bases not matched to a gene; V was cut back by 4 bases and J by 4 bases. The CDR3 spans 13 residues. The CDR3 DNA reads as TGCGCCAGCAGCGCGACAGGGGGCTATGGCTACACCTTC. This gives the protein CASSATGGYGYTF.

CDR3 sequence (DNA): TGTGCCAGCAGCCTAGGGTCCGGGACAGGAGCATACAATGAGCAGTTCTTC. Translating gives CASSLGSGTGAYNEQFF. The chain uses TRBV7-2 and TRBJ2-1; TRBD1 matches 8 bases. Unmatched junction bases numbered 13, after V lost 5 bases and J lost 4 bases. This CDR3 is 17 amino acids long. Germline assignment: CDR1 SGHTA and CDR2 FQGNSA.

The J gene is TRBJ2-3, the V gene TRBV28; D not resolved. Germline CDR1 and CDR2: MDHEN and SYDVKM. The CDR3 is 14 amino acids. Between the trimmed V and J ends, which lost 6 bases and 2 bases, there was a span of 12 bases. DNA of the CDR3: TGTGCCAGCAGCGCCCCGGGTAACACAGATACGCAGTATTTT. It is translated as CASSAPGNTDTQYF.